This TCR beta chain was identified in a study of T cell repertoires in cytomegalovirus infection (dated by TCRdb to the late 2010s). Regarding the study in general: Peptide stimulations targeted recently identified HLA-C-restricted CMV epitopes, whose presentation resists viral immunomodulation, together with well-studied HLA-B-restricted epitopes. Donor HLA type was relevant to the analysis, because carriage of CMV infection together with the matching HLA type was indicated by public TCR beta signatures. Study-wide findings and limitations: Cumulative frequency of public TCR beta family members discriminated carriers of CMV infection plus the relevant HLA type in this cohort and an independent roughly 320-donor cohort. In the ex vivo response, HLA-C-restricted CMV-specific TCR beta clonotypes were dominant, and in two of eight donors the single most frequent clonotype came from this HLA-C-restricted group.

Regarding this clonotype: Its antigen is still unknown. Base qualities are not provided; no much larger clone lies one nucleotide away.

The CDR3 numbers 16 residues from cysteine through phenylalanine. The kept DNA is CDR3 alone, 48 bases in frame from the first base. Germline trimming: 4 bases from V, 1 base from J; junction bases outside gene matches: 8. The germline V gene supplies CDR1 SGHRS and CDR2 YFSETQ. Sequenced using an Illumina HiSeq 1500. TCRdb redid the processing of the public reads, applying fastp at Q25 and MiXCR, and retained in-frame beta chains. Duplicate CDR3 protein sequences are folded into a single record with the most common DNA and genes. Here the sample has about 310,000 distinct CDR3 sequences; around 25% occur a single time. The ten largest clonotypes hold 13% of the sample. The meaning of the sample's treatment or condition label: in vitro stimulation with specific CMV peptide epitopes to enrich CMV-specific T cells.

The rearranged segments are TRBV5-1 and TRBJ1-2; 9 bases in between match TRBD1. Sample: cultured PBMCs, taken from culture after CMV antigen stimulation. The clonotype comes from a human donor in good health (CMV status not recorded). Some clones in this sample may be carry-over from other donors' samples. The CDR3 sequence is CASSRPGTGYNYGYTF. The DNA reads as follows: TGCGCCAGCAGCCGACCCGGGACAGGGTATAACTATGGCTACACCTTC.